What follows is one T cell receptor beta chain and its context. At one end the junction does not follow the germline gene, possibly because of a read error. This record belongs to a study of graft-versus-host responses after intestinal transplantation. The data were produced by immunoSEQ multiplex PCR, yet TCRdb's version contains in-frame clones alone and is incomplete. This sample yields about 10,000 clones, of which 30% to 35% are seen a single time; roughly 5% belongs to the top ten. The CDR3 length is 13 residues. V and J are TRBV5-3 and TRBJ1-2; D gene ambiguous. TRBV5-3 is classed as an ORF, of uncertain function. Sequenced material: alloreactive CD4+ T cells from a mixed lymphocyte reaction culture, taken before transplantation. This sample's subset: CFSE-low proliferating T cells sorted from roughly six-day pre-transplant mixed lymphocyte reaction (GvH or HvG direction). This TCR came from a human patient who was an organ donor for intestinal transplantation. The CDR3 reads CASSLMPGLGYTF. CDR3 bases: TGTGCCAGCAGCTTGATGCCGGGCCTTGGCTACACCTTC.